The rows below give T cell receptor beta chains drawn from one sample of a study of shared clonotypes between healthy human individuals. Here immunoSEQ multiplex PCR was the method, and the copy in TCRdb shows in-frame clones only, minus some. Of millions of clones listed, roughly nine tenths are singletons. What was sequenced was naive CD4+ T cells sorted from blood. These receptors all come from a man aged 18 to 35 in good health. Each CDR3 is given with its conserved first and last residue. The order of the fields is D gene, clone size, J gene, V gene, CDR3 DNA, CDR3 protein. A D gene is named only where the DNA matches it firmly. Some rows have no size entry. The others give once, few or many, or a class for an expanded clone.

d_gene: TRBD1
abundance: NA
j_gene: TRBJ1-4
v_gene: TRBV6-4
CDR3nt: TGTGCCAGCAGTGACTCGATGGCGGACAGGGCAACTAATGAAAAACTGTTTTTT
CDR3aa: CASSDSMADRATNEKLFF

d_gene: NA
abundance: NA
j_gene: TRBJ1-3
v_gene: TRBV5-6
CDR3nt: TGTGCCAGCAGCTTGAACATCCTCTCCACCATATATTTT
CDR3aa: CASSLNILSTIYF

d_gene: TRBD2
abundance: NA
j_gene: TRBJ2-3
v_gene: TRBV5-1
CDR3nt: TGCGCCAGCAGCTCAGGACTAGCGGGAGTTTTCACAGATACGCAGTATTTT
CDR3aa: CASSSGLAGVFTDTQYF

d_gene: TRBD2
abundance: NA
j_gene: TRBJ2-7
v_gene: TRBV30
CDR3nt: TGTGCCTCCGGACTAGCGGGAGCCTACGAGCAGTACTTC
CDR3aa: CASGLAGAYEQYF

d_gene: NA
abundance: NA
j_gene: TRBJ2-7
v_gene: TRBV28
CDR3nt: TGTGCCAGCAGTCACCCCCGGACATCTCTCTACGAGCAGTACTTC
CDR3aa: CASSHPRTSLYEQYF

d_gene: TRBD2
abundance: NA
j_gene: TRBJ2-3
v_gene: TRBV2
CDR3nt: TGTGCCAGCAGGGGACTAGCGGGACCAGATACGCAGTATTTT
CDR3aa: CASRGLAGPDTQYF

d_gene: TRBD1
abundance: NA
j_gene: TRBJ1-4
v_gene: TRBV6-1
CDR3nt: TGTGCCAGCAGACTGGACAGGGGATATGAAAAACTGTTTTTT
CDR3aa: CASRLDRGYEKLFF

d_gene: NA
abundance: NA
j_gene: TRBJ2-7
v_gene: TRBV5-1
CDR3nt: TGCGCCAGCAGCAAGGACAGTTACGAGCAGTACTTC
CDR3aa: CASSKDSYEQYF

d_gene: NA
abundance: once
j_gene: TRBJ2-7
v_gene: TRBV6-1
CDR3nt: TGTGCCAGCCGCGTGACAGCCACCTCCTACGAGCAGTACTTC
CDR3aa: CASRVTATSYEQYF

d_gene: TRBD2
abundance: NA
j_gene: TRBJ2-2
v_gene: TRBV5-6
CDR3nt: TGTGCCAGCAGAGAGACTAGCGGGAACACCGGGGAGCTGTTTTTT
CDR3aa: CASRETSGNTGELFF

d_gene: NA
abundance: NA
j_gene: TRBJ2-7
v_gene: TRBV7-8
CDR3nt: TGTGCCAGCAGCTTAGCGCCGGGGGAGCAGTACTTC
CDR3aa: CASSLAPGEQYF

d_gene: NA
abundance: NA
j_gene: TRBJ2-1
v_gene: TRBV5-4
CDR3nt: TGTGCCAGCAGCTTGGCGGGCGGGGCTGGCTACAATGAGCAGTTCTTC
CDR3aa: CASSLAGGAGYNEQFF

d_gene: NA
abundance: NA
j_gene: TRBJ2-7
v_gene: TRBV18
CDR3nt: TGTGCCAGCTCACCCACAATTTCCTACGAGCAGTACTTC
CDR3aa: CASSPTISYEQYF

d_gene: NA
abundance: NA
j_gene: TRBJ1-4
v_gene: TRBV7-9
CDR3nt: TGTGCCAGCAGCTCGGGTTGGACTAATGAAAAACTGTTTTTT
CDR3aa: CASSSGWTNEKLFF

d_gene: NA
abundance: NA
j_gene: TRBJ1-2
v_gene: TRBV5-1
CDR3nt: TGCGCCAGCAGCCCACCTGGAGGACCCTATGGCTACACCTTC
CDR3aa: CASSPPGGPYGYTF

d_gene: NA
abundance: NA
j_gene: TRBJ2-3
v_gene: TRBV4-3
CDR3nt: TGCGCCAGCAGCCAAGATTTACTAGCCAACACAGATACGCAGTATTTT
CDR3aa: CASSQDLLANTDTQYF

d_gene: NA
abundance: NA
j_gene: TRBJ2-2
v_gene: TRBV9
CDR3nt: TGTGCCAGCAGCGTAGTTGGGTCTCGGACCGGGGAGCTGTTTTTT
CDR3aa: CASSVVGSRTGELFF

d_gene: TRBD2
abundance: NA
j_gene: TRBJ2-3
v_gene: TRBV7-9
CDR3nt: TGTGCCAGCAGCAGACCGGGACTAGCGGGAGTAGATACGCAGTATTTT
CDR3aa: CASSRPGLAGVDTQYF

d_gene: TRBD1
abundance: NA
j_gene: TRBJ1-6
v_gene: TRBV2
CDR3nt: TGTGCCAGCAGGACAGGGTCTAATTCACCCCTCCACTTT
CDR3aa: CASRTGSNSPLHF

d_gene: NA
abundance: few
j_gene: TRBJ2-7
v_gene: TRBV9
CDR3nt: TGTGCCAGCAGCGTAGGAGGGGGGACCTACGAGCAGTACTTC
CDR3aa: CASSVGGGTYEQYF

d_gene: NA
abundance: NA
j_gene: TRBJ2-7
v_gene: TRBV11-2
CDR3nt: TGTGCCAGCAGCACCGGACTAACAGGACCCTACGAGCAGTACTTC
CDR3aa: CASSTGLTGPYEQYF

d_gene: NA
abundance: NA
j_gene: TRBJ1-2
v_gene: TRBV6-5
CDR3nt: TGTGCCAGCAGTTACTCGGGGACTTTCTATGGCTACACCTTC
CDR3aa: CASSYSGTFYGYTF